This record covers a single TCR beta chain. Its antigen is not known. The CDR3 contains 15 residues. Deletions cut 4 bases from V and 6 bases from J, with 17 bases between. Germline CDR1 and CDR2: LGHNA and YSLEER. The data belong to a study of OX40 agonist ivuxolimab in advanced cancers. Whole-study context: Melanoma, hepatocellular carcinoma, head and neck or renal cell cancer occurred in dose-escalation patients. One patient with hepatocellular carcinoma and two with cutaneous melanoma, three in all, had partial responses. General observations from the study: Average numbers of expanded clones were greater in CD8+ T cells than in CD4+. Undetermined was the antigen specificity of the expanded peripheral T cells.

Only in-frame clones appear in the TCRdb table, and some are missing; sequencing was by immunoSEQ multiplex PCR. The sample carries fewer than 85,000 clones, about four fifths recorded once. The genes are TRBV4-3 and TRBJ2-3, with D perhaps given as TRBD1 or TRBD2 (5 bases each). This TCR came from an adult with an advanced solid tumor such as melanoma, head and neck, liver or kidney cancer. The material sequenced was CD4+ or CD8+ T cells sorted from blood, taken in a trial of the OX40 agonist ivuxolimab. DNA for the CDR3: TGCGCCAGCAGCCTCGCCGGGACCGAAAGGGATACGCAGTATTTT. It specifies CASSLAGTERDTQYF.